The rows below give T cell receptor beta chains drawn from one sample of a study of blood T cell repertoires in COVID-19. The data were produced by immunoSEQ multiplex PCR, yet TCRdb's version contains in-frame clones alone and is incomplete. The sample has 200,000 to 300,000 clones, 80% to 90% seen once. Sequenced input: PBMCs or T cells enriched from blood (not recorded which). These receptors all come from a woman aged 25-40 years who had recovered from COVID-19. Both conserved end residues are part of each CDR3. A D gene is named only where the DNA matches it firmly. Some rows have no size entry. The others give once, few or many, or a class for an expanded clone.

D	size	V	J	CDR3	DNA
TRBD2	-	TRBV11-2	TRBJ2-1	CASSYRWRELNEQFF	TGTGCCAGCAGCTATCGGTGGCGGGAGTTAAATGAGCAGTTCTTC
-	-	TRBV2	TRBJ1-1	CASRNGRNTEAFF	TGTGCCAGCAGGAACGGGAGAAACACTGAAGCTTTCTTT
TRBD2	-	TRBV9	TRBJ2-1	CASSASGSYNEQFF	TGTGCCAGCAGCGCAAGCGGGAGCTACAATGAGCAGTTCTTC
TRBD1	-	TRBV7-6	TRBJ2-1	CASSFIGQGDNEQFF	TGTGCCAGCAGCTTTATAGGACAGGGAGACAATGAGCAGTTCTTC
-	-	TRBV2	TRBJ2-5	CASTAEAITGETQYF	TGTGCCAGCACTGCGGAGGCAATCACGGGGGAGACCCAGTACTTC
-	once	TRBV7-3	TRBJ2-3	CASSPQRNTDTQYF	TGTGCCAGCAGCCCGCAGCGGAACACAGATACGCAGTATTTT
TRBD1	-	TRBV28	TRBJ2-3	CASRTSGGPPDTQYF	TGTGCCAGCAGGACCTCAGGGGGACCGCCAGATACGCAGTATTTT
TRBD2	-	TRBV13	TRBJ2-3	CASSSLAGSTDTQYF	TGTGCCAGCAGCTCCCTAGCGGGCAGCACAGATACGCAGTATTTT
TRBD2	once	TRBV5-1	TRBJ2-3	CASSLGGGGYTDTQYF	TGCGCCAGCAGCTTGGGCGGCGGGGGTTACACAGATACGCAGTATTTT
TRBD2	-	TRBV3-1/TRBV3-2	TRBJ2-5	CASRRESLAGSRETQYF	TGTGCCAGCAGAAGGGAAAGCCTAGCGGGTTCCCGAGAGACCCAGTACTTC
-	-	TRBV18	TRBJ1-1	CASSPTGNTEAFF	TGTGCCAGCTCACCTACGGGGAACACTGAAGCTTTCTTT
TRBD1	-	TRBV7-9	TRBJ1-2	CASSLGGQADGYTF	TGTGCCAGCAGTTTAGGGGGACAGGCCGATGGCTACACCTTC
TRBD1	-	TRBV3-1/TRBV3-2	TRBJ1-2	CASSPPGQPNYGYTF	TGTGCCAGCAGCCCCCCGGGACAGCCCAACTATGGCTACACCTTC
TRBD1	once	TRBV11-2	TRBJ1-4	CASSLAGTANEKLFF	TGTGCCAGCAGCTTAGCCGGGACAGCTAATGAAAAACTGTTTTTT
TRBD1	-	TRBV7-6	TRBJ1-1	CASSLGTGNTEAFF	TGTGCCAGCAGCTTAGGGACAGGGAACACTGAAGCTTTCTTT
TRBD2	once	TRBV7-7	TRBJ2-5	CASSSTSGNKETQYF	TGTGCTAGCAGCTCGACTAGCGGGAATAAAGAGACCCAGTACTTC
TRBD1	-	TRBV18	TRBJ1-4	CASSPWTGTALNEKLFF	TGTGCCAGCTCACCTTGGACAGGGACGGCTTTAAATGAAAAACTGTTTTTT
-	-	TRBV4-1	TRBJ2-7	CASSQEWATSSYEQYF	TGCGCCAGCAGCCAAGAATGGGCGACAAGCTCCTACGAGCAGTACTTC
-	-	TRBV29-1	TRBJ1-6	CSVAQGQESPLHF	TGCAGCGTTGCGCAAGGACAAGAGTCACCCCTCCACTTT
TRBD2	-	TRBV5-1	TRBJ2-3	CASSTEAGSPDTQYF	TGCGCCAGCAGCACCGAAGCGGGAAGTCCAGATACGCAGTATTTT
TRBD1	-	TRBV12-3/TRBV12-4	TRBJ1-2	CASGGGTGYGYTF	TGTGCCAGCGGGGGCGGGACAGGGTATGGCTACACCTTC
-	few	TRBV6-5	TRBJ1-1	CASTPEGLNTEAFF	TGTGCCAGCACCCCGGAGGGATTGAACACTGAAGCTTTCTTT
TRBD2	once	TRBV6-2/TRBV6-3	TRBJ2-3	CASSWEREIGDTQYF	TGTGCCAGCAGCTGGGAGCGGGAGATTGGAGATACGCAGTATTTT
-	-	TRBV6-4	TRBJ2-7	CASSLGSQGYEQYF	TGTGCCAGCAGTCTCGGGTCCCAGGGGTACGAGCAGTACTTC
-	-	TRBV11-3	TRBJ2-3	CASSLQAGLPDTQYF	TGTGCCAGCAGCTTACAAGCAGGATTACCAGATACGCAGTATTTT
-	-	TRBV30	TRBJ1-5	CAWSVAGSQPQHF	TGTGCCTGGAGTGTTGCGGGCAGCCAGCCCCAGCATTTT
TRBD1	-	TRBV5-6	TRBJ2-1	CASSLAGDRGTYNEQFF	TGTGCCAGCAGCTTGGCAGGCGACAGGGGGACCTACAATGAGCAGTTCTTC
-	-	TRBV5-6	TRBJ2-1	CASSLFSSQQFF	TGTGCCAGCAGCTTGTTTTCCTCCCAGCAGTTCTTC
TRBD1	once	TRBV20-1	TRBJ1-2	CSASHRGNYGYTF	TGCAGTGCTAGTCACAGGGGCAACTATGGCTACACCTTC
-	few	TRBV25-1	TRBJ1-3	CASSESNGYSGNTIYF	TGTGCCAGCAGTGAATCAAACGGGTATTCTGGAAACACCATATATTTT
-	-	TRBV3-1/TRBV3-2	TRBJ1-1	CASSQDRADTEAFF	TGTGCCAGCAGCCAAGATCGCGCCGACACTGAAGCTTTCTTT
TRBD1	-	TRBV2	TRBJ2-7	CASSEVAGTGALRYF	TGTGCCAGCAGTGAAGTCGCCGGGACAGGGGCCTTGAGGTACTTC
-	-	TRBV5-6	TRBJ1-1	CASSRGSSTEAFF	TGTGCCAGCAGTCGAGGGAGTTCCACTGAAGCTTTCTTT
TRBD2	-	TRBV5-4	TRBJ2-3	CASSSLAGGTDTQYF	TGTGCCAGCAGCTCCTTAGCGGGAGGGACAGATACGCAGTATTTT
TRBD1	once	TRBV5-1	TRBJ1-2	CASSSSGTGASGYGYTF	TGCGCCAGCAGCTCATCCGGGACAGGGGCCAGTGGCTATGGCTACACCTTC
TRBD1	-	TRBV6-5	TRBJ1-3	CASSYSTGGNTIYF	TGTGCCAGCAGTTACTCGACAGGGGGAAACACCATATATTTT
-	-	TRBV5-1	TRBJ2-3	CASSLGVRPDTQYF	TGCGCCAGCAGCTTGGGAGTCCGCCCAGATACGCAGTATTTT
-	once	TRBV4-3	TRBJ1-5	CASSQGQGNQPQHF	TGCGCCAGCAGCCAAGGACAGGGCAATCAGCCCCAGCATTTT